This T cell receptor beta chain emerged from a study of T cells in Graves' hyperthyroidism and ophthalmopathy. Amplification targeted TCR beta CDR3 regions from RNA transcripts. A set of HTBI primers served as the primers for a first-round RT-PCR of the TCR CDR3. TCRdb reprocessed the multiplex PCR reads with MiXCR, giving one entry per CDR3 protein. The data show approximately 410,000 distinct CDR3 sequences, roughly an eighth seen once. It was 8.5 to 10 ml of fresh peripheral blood that supplied the PBMCs. This clonotype was observed many times. V was cut by 6 bases and J by 11 bases, with 26 bases left in between. Germline CDR1 SNHLY, CDR2 FYNNEI. This CDR3 is 17 amino acids long.

The chain joins TRBV2 to TRBJ1-6; possible D gene TRBD1, 6 bases. The sequence derives from a woman between 18 and 30 years old with Graves' hyperthyroidism. The specimen was blood. CDR3 loop: CASRVRRSTSTGPPLHF. In DNA, the CDR3 is TGTGCCAGCAGAGTGAGGAGGTCCACAAGCACAGGGCCACCCCTCCACTTT.